This T cell receptor (beta chain) was recorded in a study of STAT3 mutations in large granular lymphocyte leukemia. Study as a whole: Roughly half the longitudinally sequenced T-LGLL patients had canonical STAT3 mutations. General study findings and limits: TCR clonotype switching after therapy occurred in about 35% of the 18 patients. Treatment regimens differed across patients between samplings. Every T-LGLL patient had at least one immunodominant TCRbeta clonotype. Clonal expansion was inferred from other time points because no sample existed at each clone's first appearance.

The V segment lost 3 bases and the J segment 5 bases; nucleotides outside the gene matches: 4. The CDR3 has 15 amino acids. Germline V CDR1 and CDR2: SGHRS, YFSETQ. Produced via immunoSEQ multiplex PCR; TCRdb's table is partial and in-frame only. The sample has tens of thousands of clones, approximately 78% seen once. As for this clone: The antigen remains undetermined.

V is TRBV5-1 and J is TRBJ1-4; TRBD1 matches at 10 bases. The TCR originated in a human donor with T large granular lymphocyte leukemia. Some clones in this sample may be carry-over from other donors' samples. Sequencing was carried out using PBMCs. In DNA form, the CDR3 reads TGCGCCAGCAGCTGGTGGACAGGGGGAAATGAAAAACTGTTTTTT. Translating gives CASSWWTGGNEKLFF.